One and the same sample provided the 25 T cell receptor beta chains below, sequenced in a study of CD8+CD57+ T cells in acquired aplastic anemia (dated by TCRdb to 2016 to 2019). TCRdb records Illumina HiSeq 2000 as the sequencer. TCR beta VDJ combination and CDR3 sequence profiling used genomic DNA as the template. TCRdb took the public reads, trimmed them with fastp at Q25, ran MiXCR for clone calling and kept in-frame beta chains. CDR3 protein duplicates are merged, each entry listing the most common genes and DNA. Recorded for this sample are roughly 250,000 distinct CDR3 sequences; around 82% of them occurred a single time. The biggest ten clones account for approximately 40% of the sample. Patients chosen for sequencing had shown expansion of CD8+CD57+ cells by flow cytometry. Input material: sorted CD4+, CD8+, or CD8+CD57+ T cells (not recorded which) from PBMCs. Every receptor here comes from a human donor with aplastic anemia.

The chain combines TRBV19 with TRBJ1-2; TRBD1 might be the D (6 bases). The germline gives CDR1 LNHDA, CDR2 SQIVND (reference sequence). V gave up 3 bases and J gave up 6 bases, with 11 bases separating them. The CDR3 spans 13 residues. The CDR3 sequence is CASSIQQGNGYTF. CDR3 in DNA: TGTGCCAGTAGTATCCAACAGGGTAATGGCTACACCTTC.

Concerning this clonotype itself: The CDR3 carries no conserved terminal phenylalanine or tryptophan, so it likely arises from a read error. The V call is TRBV19, the J call TRBJ2-1, with 7 bases identical to TRBD2. The CDR3 extends over 15 amino acids. Germline lookup yields CDR1 LNHDA and CDR2 SQIVND (reference sequence). V lost 3 bases, J lost 7 bases, and 9 bases stayed unmatched. DNA for the CDR3: TGTGCCAGTAGTATGAGGCGGGAGTTTGCGAATGAGCAGTTCCTC. Protein sequence: CASSMRREFANEQFL.

The V gene is TRBV9, the J gene TRBJ2-1, with D maybe TRBD2 (6 bases). Trimming stripped 5 bases from V and 12 bases from J, with 18 bases between. The length of the CDR3 is 13 residues. The germline gives CDR1 SGDLS, CDR2 YYNGEE. CDR3 region: CASSDGGTHMQFF. The DNA of the CDR3 is TGTGCCAGCAGTGATGGGGGGACCCATATGCAGTTCTTC.

Details on this clonotype: In this CDR3 the conserved last residue, phenylalanine or tryptophan, is missing, so a read error is likely. The limits of the CDR3 on the DNA are not certain, so only TCRdb's listed CDR3 is given. The V and J genes are TRBV24-1 and TRBJ1-4; the D call in the table, TRBD1, was not verified against the DNA. CDR1 and CDR2 (germline): KGHDR, SFDVKD. Including both end residues, the CDR3 is 17 amino acids long. This chain's CDR3 is CATSDFGREHTYEQYFV.

Here the CDR3 DNA reads TGTGCCAGCTATGGGGGGACCGGGGACGAGCAGTACGTC. Translation: CASYGGTGDEQYV. The chain couples TRBV7-7 to TRBJ2-7, with D possibly TRBD2 on 6 matching bases. V was clipped by 8 bases and J by 5 bases, with 16 bases between them. The CDR3 has 13 amino acids. The germline CDR1 and CDR2 sequences are SSHAT and FNYEAQ (reference sequence).

The rearrangement joins TRBV7-8 to TRBJ2-3; D unclear. Trimming cost V 3 bases and J 5 bases, with 6 bases left between them. Germline CDR1 and CDR2: SGHVS and FQNEAQ. This CDR3 has 12 amino acids. The CDR3 DNA sequence: TGTGCCAGCAGCTTCTTGGGAGATACGCAGTATTTT. Its protein is CASSFLGDTQYF. Full variable domain (remainder filled in from reference TRBV7-8 and TRBJ2-3): GAGVSQSPRYKVAKRGQDVALRCDPISGHVSLFWYQQALGQGPEFLTYFQNEAQLDKSGLPSDRFFAERPEGSVSTLKIQRTQQEDSAVYLCASSFLGDTQYFGPGTRLTVL.

As regards this clonotype: A read error may account for a junction end that differs from germline. The chain links TRBV7-8 to TRBJ2-3, with a possible D match to TRBD2 (6 bases). Germline lookup yields CDR1 SGHVS and CDR2 FQNEAQ. CDR3 size: 14 residues. Here the CDR3 reads CASSLAGGSDTEYF. DNA of the CDR3: TGTGCCAGCAGCTTAGCGGGAGGCTCCGATACCGAGTACTTT.

The chain couples TRBV2 to TRBJ2-7; no definite D call. The CDR3 contains 15 residues. V dropped 8 bases and J dropped 5 bases, with 22 bases sitting between them. Germline CDR1 is SNHLY and CDR2 is FYNNEI. The CDR3 DNA reads TGTGCCAGCGGGTCTGGCGGCAGCCTTACGCACGAGCAGTACTTC. Translating gives CASGSGGSLTHEQYF.

The rearrangement uses TRBV9 and TRBJ2-3, with D possibly being TRBD2 (5 bases). V was cut by 0 bases and J by 7 bases, with 15 bases left in between. CDR3 length equals 15 residues. Germline V CDR1 and CDR2: SGDLS, YYNGEE. CDR3 DNA sequence: TGTGCCAGCAGCGTAGGAGCGGTCTCCTACAATACGCAGTATTTT. It translates to CASSVGAVSYNTQYF. Full variable domain (remainder filled in from reference TRBV9 and TRBJ2-3): DSGVTQTPKHLITATGQRVTLRCSPRSGDLSVYWYQQSLDQGLQFLIQYYNGEERAKGNILERFSAQQFPDLHSELNLSSLELGDSALYFCASSVGAVSYNTQYFGPGTRLTVL.

Regarding this clonotype: The junction departs from the called germline gene at one end, perhaps through a read error. The chain has TRBV7-9 and TRBJ2-3, with 9 bases matching TRBD2. This CDR3 is built from 14 residues. The V gene's germline CDR1 is SEHNR and CDR2 FQNEAQ (reference sequence). CDR3 coding DNA: TGTGCCAGCACCTCAGCGGGAGGTGCCGATACGCAGTACTTT. It codes for CASTSAGGADTQYF.

A few counts support this clonotype. The chain combines TRBV7-2 with TRBJ2-7; 10 positions agree with TRBD1. Germline lookup yields CDR1 SGHTA and CDR2 FQGNSA. The length of the CDR3 is 16 residues. V dropped 3 bases and J dropped 10; count of bases not matched to a gene: 15. Written as DNA, the CDR3 is TGTGCCAGCAGCTTGACAGGGGGCGCCGACTATGGCTACCAGTACGTC. Its translation is CASSLTGGADYGYQYV.

As for this clonotype: The CDR3 carries no conserved terminal phenylalanine or tryptophan, so it likely arises from a read error. It is unclear where the CDR3 begins or ends on the DNA, so no DNA is shown, and the CDR3 is as TCRdb lists it. The CDR3 loop reads CASSDGGVHGQFFQPG. The chain carries TRBV2 and TRBJ2-1; TRBD1, the table's D call, lacks a check against the DNA. The CDR3 is made up of 16 amino acids, end residues included. CDR1 is SNHLY and CDR2 is FYNNEI in the germline V gene.

The chain links TRBV9 to TRBJ1-5; D remains unclear. The CDR3 contains 17 residues. The V gene's germline CDR1 is SGDLS and CDR2 YYNGEE. V dropped 7 bases and J dropped 8 bases, with 28 bases sitting between them. Here the CDR3 reads CASGLAGDIKSFEPQHF. CDR3 DNA sequence: TGTGCCAGCGGATTAGCTGGAGACATTAAGAGCTTCGAGCCCCAGCATTTT.

Regarding this clonotype: The junction does not match germline at one end; this may be a read error. The V call is TRBV7-9, the J call TRBJ2-4; no clear D gene. Germline assignment: CDR1 SEHNR and CDR2 FQNEAQ (reference sequence). CDR3 length: 12 amino acids. In nucleotides, the CDR3 is TGTGCCAGCAGCGTAGCTGGTAGCTATGGGTCCTTC. Translation gives CASSVAGSYGSF.

The chain employs TRBV20-1 and TRBJ1-5; tentatively, D is TRBD1 (5 bases). The CDR3 loop spans 14 amino acids. Trimming shortened V by 6 bases and J by 1 base, and 13 bases separated the two germline ends. Germline V CDR1 and CDR2: DFQATT, SNEGSKA (reference sequence). DNA for the CDR3: TGCAGTGCCACCAGGGTGGGAAGCAATCAGCCCCAGCATTTT. This gives the protein CSATRVGSNQPQHF.

The genes are TRBV4-1 and TRBJ2-5; 9 bases line up with TRBD1. The CDR3 loop spans 16 amino acids. Per germline, CDR1 MGHRA and CDR2 YSYEKL. Unmatched junction bases numbered 9, after V lost 2 bases and J lost 5 bases. The CDR3: CASSQLGQGIGETQYF. CDR3 in DNA: TGCGCCAGCAGCCAATTAGGACAGGGGATTGGGGAGACCCAGTACTTC.

V is TRBV19 and J is TRBJ1-5; D gene unclear. The germline gives CDR1 LNHDA, CDR2 SQIVND (reference sequence). V lost 1 base to trimming and J lost 0 bases, with 4 bases between them. The CDR3 is made up of 14 amino acids. In DNA form, the CDR3 reads TGTGCCAGTAGTATAGGATTTAGCAATCAGCCCCAGCATTTT. Amino acids: CASSIGFSNQPQHF.

With respect to this clonotype: Relative to the germline gene, one junction end is altered; a read error may explain this. V is TRBV7-9 and J is TRBJ1-2; D gene uncertain. Per germline, CDR1 SEHNR and CDR2 FQNEAQ (reference sequence). CDR3 size: 14 residues. DNA of the CDR3: TGTGCCAGCAGCTTAGCGTTTACCCTGTCCTCTGATGCCTTC. This gives the protein CASSLAFTLSSDAF.

This clonotype has only a few counts. The rearrangement joins TRBV10-1 to TRBJ1-1, with 7 bases identical to TRBD1. Trimming took 8 bases from V and 4 from J; bases not matched to a gene: 16. The CDR3 length is 16 residues. Germline V gene sequence: CDR1 WNHNN, CDR2 SYGVQD (reference sequence). The CDR3 DNA follows: TGCGCCAGCGGACGCGACAGGGACGGTAAGGCCACTGAAGCTTTCTTT. It codes for CASGRDRDGKATEAFF.

V gene TRBV7-8 combines with J gene TRBJ1-5; D might be TRBD1 (5 bases). Trimming left V 0 bases short and J 5 bases short, with 20 bases between. The CDR3 has 18 residues. Germline lookup yields CDR1 SGHVS and CDR2 FQNEAQ. CDR3 nucleotides: TGTGCCAGCAGCTTAGCGGGACGTCGCGATACGCAGTATCAGCCCCAGCATTTT. This sequence encodes CASSLAGRRDTQYQPQHF.

This clonotype was counted a single time. An end of the junction does not agree with germline; a read error may underlie this. CDR3 amino acids: CASTLARRGYYNEVLTF. The CDR3 DNA reads as TGTGCCAGCACCTTAGCGAGGCGGGGGTATTACAATGAGGTCCTGACTTTC. V is TRBV7-3 and J is TRBJ2-6; 7 nucleotides line up with TRBD2. The CDR3 loop spans 17 amino acids. Germline-derived CDR1 and CDR2 are SGHTA and FQGTGA.

The chain has TRBV7-9 and TRBJ2-3; TRBD1 agrees at 10 bases. The V and J ends lost 5 bases and 6 bases, in that order; junction bases with no gene match: 11. The CDR3 runs 16 residues. Germline CDR1 SEHNR, CDR2 FQNEAQ (reference sequence). CDR3 bases: TGTGCCAGCAGCCCCCGGACAGGGGGGGGGACCGATACGCAGTATTTT. Amino acids: CASSPRTGGGTDTQYF.

Worth noting for this clonotype: Without the conserved terminal phenylalanine or tryptophan, this CDR3 likely stems from a read error. The DNA is omitted, as the CDR3 cannot be located on it reliably, and the CDR3 follows TCRdb's listing. The rearrangement links TRBV9 to TRBJ2-5. Germline-derived CDR1 and CDR2 are SGDLS and YYNGEE. The CDR3 length is 13 residues, termini included. CDR3 sequence reads: CASGFRGHIQYYV.

This clonotype was counted a single time. Because it lacks the conserved phenylalanine or tryptophan at the end, this CDR3 is likely a read error. The limits of the CDR3 on the DNA are not certain, so only TCRdb's listed CDR3 is given. This chain links TRBV2 with TRBJ2-2; the tabulated D call, TRBD1, remains unverified against the DNA. The length of the CDR3 is 13 amino acids, counting both ends. Germline V gene sequence: CDR1 SNHLY, CDR2 FYNNEI. CDR3 sequence: CASSDLGMHEQFL.

This clonotype showed up many times. The chain has TRBV5-1 and TRBJ1-6, with TRBD1 identical over 7 bases. Germline V gene lookup returns CDR1 SGHRS and CDR2 YFSETQ. The trim removed 0 bases at V and 6 bases at J, leaving 3 bases unmatched. The CDR3 is 15 amino acids. DNA for the CDR3: TGCGCCAGCAGCTTGGGTGACAGGGTTAATTCACCCCTCCACTTT. Translated, it gives CASSLGDRVNSPLHF. Supplemented by reference TRBV5-1 and TRBJ1-6, the full variable domain reads KAGVTQTPRYLIKTRGQQVTLSCSPISGHRSVSWYQQTPGQGLQFLFEYFSETQRNKGNFPGRFSGRQFSNSRSEMNVSTLELGDSALYLCASSLGDRVNSPLHFGNGTRLTVT.